This TCR beta chain was sequenced in a study of cytomegalovirus exposure and HLA in healthy donors. General study findings and limits: The authors listed 180 or so TCR beta chains as cytomegalovirus-associated.

The repertoire was sequenced with immunoSEQ multiplex PCR; TCRdb's copy has only in-frame clones and lacks some. The sample has a few hundred thousand clones, roughly 90% seen once. Details on this clone: What it recognizes is unknown.

Sequenced: PBMCs. The TCR originated in a man aged 25 to 40 in good health and CMV-seronegative.

The DNA for the CDR3 is TGTGCCAGCAGCTTGGACAGGGGCCATGAGCAGTTCTTC. Translating it yields CASSLDRGHEQFF. The V call is TRBV5-6, the J call TRBJ2-1; 7 bases align to TRBD1. Unmatched junction bases numbered 2, after V lost 0 bases and J lost 8 bases. The germline CDR1 and CDR2 sequences are SGHDT and YYEEEE. This CDR3 region has 13 residues.